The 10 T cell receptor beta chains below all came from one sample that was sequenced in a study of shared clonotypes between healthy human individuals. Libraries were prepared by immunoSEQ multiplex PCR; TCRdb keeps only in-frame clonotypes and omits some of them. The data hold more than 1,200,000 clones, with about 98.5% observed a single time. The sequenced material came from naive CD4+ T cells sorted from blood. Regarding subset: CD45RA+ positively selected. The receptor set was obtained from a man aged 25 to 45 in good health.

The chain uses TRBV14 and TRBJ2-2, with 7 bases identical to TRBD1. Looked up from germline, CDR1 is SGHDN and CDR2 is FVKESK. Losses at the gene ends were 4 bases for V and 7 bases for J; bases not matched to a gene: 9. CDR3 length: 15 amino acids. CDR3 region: CASSPMGQRRGELFF. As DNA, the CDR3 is TGTGCCAGCAGCCCTATGGGACAGCGACGCGGGGAGCTGTTTTTT.

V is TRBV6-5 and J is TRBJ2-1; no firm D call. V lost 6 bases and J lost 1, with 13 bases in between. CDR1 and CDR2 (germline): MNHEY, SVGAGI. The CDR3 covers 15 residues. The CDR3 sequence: CASSRRPRSYNEQFF. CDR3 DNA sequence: TGTGCCAGCAGCCGAAGACCACGATCCTACAATGAGCAGTTCTTC.

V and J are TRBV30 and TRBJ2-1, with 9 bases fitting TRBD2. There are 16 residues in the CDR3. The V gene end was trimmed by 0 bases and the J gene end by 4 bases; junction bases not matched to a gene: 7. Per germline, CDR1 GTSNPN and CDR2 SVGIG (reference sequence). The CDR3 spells CAWSVLGLAGYNEQFF. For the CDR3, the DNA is TGTGCCTGGAGTGTACTGGGACTAGCTGGGTACAATGAGCAGTTCTTC.

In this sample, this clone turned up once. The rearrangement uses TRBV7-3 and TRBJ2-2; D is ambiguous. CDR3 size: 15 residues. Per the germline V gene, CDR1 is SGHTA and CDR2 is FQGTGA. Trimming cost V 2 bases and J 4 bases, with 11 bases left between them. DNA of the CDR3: TGTGCCAGCAGCTTAGTGGTAGATTTCACCGGGGAGCTGTTTTTT. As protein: CASSLVVDFTGELFF.

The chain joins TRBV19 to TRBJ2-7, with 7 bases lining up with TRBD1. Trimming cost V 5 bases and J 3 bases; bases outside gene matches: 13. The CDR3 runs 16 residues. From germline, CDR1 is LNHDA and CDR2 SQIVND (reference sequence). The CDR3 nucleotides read TGTGCCAGTAGTCCCGCCGTTAGACAGGGACGCTACGAGCAGTACTTC. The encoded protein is CASSPAVRQGRYEQYF. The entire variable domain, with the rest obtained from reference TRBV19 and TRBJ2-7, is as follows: DGGITQSPKYLFRKEGQNVTLSCEQNLNHDAMYWYRQDPGQGLRLIYYSQIVNDFQKGDIAEGYSVSREKKESFPLTVTSAQKNPTAFYLCASSPAVRQGRYEQYFGPGTRLTVT.

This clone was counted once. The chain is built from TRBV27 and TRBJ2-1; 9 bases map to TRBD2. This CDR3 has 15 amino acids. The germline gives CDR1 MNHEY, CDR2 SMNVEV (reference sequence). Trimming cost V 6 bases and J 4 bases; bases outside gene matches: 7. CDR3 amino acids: CASSAGGREYNEQFF. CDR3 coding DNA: TGTGCCAGCAGCGCGGGCGGGAGGGAATACAATGAGCAGTTCTTC.

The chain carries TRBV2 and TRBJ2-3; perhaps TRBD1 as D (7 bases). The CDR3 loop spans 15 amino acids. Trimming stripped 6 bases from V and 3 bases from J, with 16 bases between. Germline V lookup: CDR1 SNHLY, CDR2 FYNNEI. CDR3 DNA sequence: TGTGCCAGCAGATTTATCCCAGGGGGGACAGATACGCAGTATTTT. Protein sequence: CASRFIPGGTDTQYF.

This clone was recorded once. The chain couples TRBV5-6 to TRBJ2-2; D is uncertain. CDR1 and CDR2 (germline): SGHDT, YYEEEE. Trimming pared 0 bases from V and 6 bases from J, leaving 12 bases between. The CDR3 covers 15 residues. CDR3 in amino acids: CASSLVGRTAGELFF. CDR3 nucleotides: TGTGCCAGCAGCTTGGTCGGACGTACGGCCGGGGAGCTGTTTTTT.

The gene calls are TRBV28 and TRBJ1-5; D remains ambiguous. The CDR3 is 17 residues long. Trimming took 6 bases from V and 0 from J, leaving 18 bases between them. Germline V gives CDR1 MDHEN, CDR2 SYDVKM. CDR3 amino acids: CASSWTSRGYSNQPQHF. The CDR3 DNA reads TGTGCCAGCAGCTGGACCTCCCGGGGTTATAGCAATCAGCCCCAGCATTTT. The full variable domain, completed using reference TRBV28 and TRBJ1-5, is DVKVTQSSRYLVKRTGEKVFLECVQDMDHENMFWYRQDPGLGLRLIYFSYDVKMKEKGDIPEGYSVSREKKERFSLILESASTNQTSMYLCASSWTSRGYSNQPQHFGDGTRLSIL.

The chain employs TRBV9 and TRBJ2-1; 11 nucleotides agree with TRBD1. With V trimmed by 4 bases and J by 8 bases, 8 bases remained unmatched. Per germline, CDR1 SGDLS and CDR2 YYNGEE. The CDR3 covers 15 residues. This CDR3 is CASSQTGTGGHEQFF. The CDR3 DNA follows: TGTGCCAGCAGCCAGACCGGGACAGGGGGGCATGAGCAGTTCTTC.